Listed here is a single T cell receptor beta chain. The antigen it recognizes is unknown. No much larger clone is present one base from it, and per-base qualities are unavailable. This sample is drawn from a study of OX40 agonist ivuxolimab in advanced cancers. Regarding the research as a whole: Ivuxolimab, which targeted the costimulatory receptor OX40 (CD134), was an agonistic, fully human IgG2 monoclonal antibody. Patients were allowed to have had prior anti-PD-1, anti-PD-L1 or anti-CTLA-4 therapy, and 40% of the dose-escalation patients had previously received checkpoint inhibitors. The point of sequencing TCRbeta in the periphery was to test whether ivuxolimab changed TCR sequence diversity and drove clonal T-cell expansion. Intravenous ivuxolimab was administered to patients every 2 weeks at six dose levels: 0.01, 0.1, 0.3, 1.5, 3 and 10 mg/kg. The paper covers the monotherapy dose-escalation part of the phase I ivuxolimab trial, which included N ≈ 57 patients. Among the approximately 50 dose-escalation patients, about 20 had hepatocellular carcinoma, some 15 melanoma, 9 renal cell carcinoma and 9 head and neck cancer. Three dose-escalation patients achieved partial responses, one with hepatocellular carcinoma and two with cutaneous melanoma. A male proportion of around 80% and a mean age of approximately 61 years, ranging from 23 to 79, were recorded for the dose-escalation cohort. Paper-wide results and their limitations: At doses of 0.1 to 3.0 mg/kg, clonal expansion of both CD4+ and CD8+ blood T cells was observed from baseline to week 6. In the 0.1-3.0 mg/kg groups, partial responders had among the lowest normalized peripheral clonal expansion, particularly in CD8+ T cells. Antigen specificity was not determined for the clonally expanded peripheral T cells. After ivuxolimab, more expanded clones were found on average in CD8+ T cells than in CD4+ T cells. Low levels of normalized T-cell clonal expansion were also shown by some nonresponding patients.

Genomic DNA was isolated from the sorted cells so that the TCRbeta CDR3 region could be sequenced. The immunoSEQ Assay was used to sequence the TCRbeta CDR3 regions. Imported from immuneACCESS, the table was reduced by TCRdb to in-frame sequences with V and J called. These copies leave out some clones; in studies compared against another copy, an unresolved V gene accounts for under half, and the cause of the remainder is not known. The sample contains about 84,000 clones, approximately 89% of them found a single time. 0.2% to 0.25% of the sample lies in the top ten. The trial excluded patients who had a history of autoimmune disease or who were on systemic immunosuppression. Peripheral blood for TCR sequencing was drawn from every dose cohort at baseline, at cycle 4 day 1 and at cycle 7 day 1. The samples were drawn from a first-in-human, open-label, multicenter phase I dose-escalation trial of ivuxolimab. Adults with locally advanced or metastatic head and neck squamous cell, hepatocellular, melanoma or renal cell carcinoma were enrolled in the trial. CD4+ and CD8+ T cells were sorted separately from peripheral blood before TCR sequencing.

V trim: 6 bases; J trim: 6 bases; unmatched bases: 10. The CDR3 spans 15 residues, from the cysteine through the phenylalanine. Of all the DNA, just the CDR3 is kept, 45 bases in frame from base 1. Via the germline V gene (reference sequence), CDR1 is LNHNV and CDR2 YYDKDF. The sequences come from CD4+ or CD8+ T cells sorted from blood, collected in a trial of the OX40 agonist ivuxolimab. The V gene is TRBV15 and the J gene is TRBJ2-1, with TRBD2 matching 8 junction bases. This receptor was taken from an adult with an advanced solid tumor such as melanoma, head and neck, liver or kidney cancer. The encoded CDR3 is CATSPSGSLSNEQFF. Read as DNA, the sequence is TGTGCCACCAGTCCGAGCGGGAGTTTAAGCAATGAGCAGTTCTTC.